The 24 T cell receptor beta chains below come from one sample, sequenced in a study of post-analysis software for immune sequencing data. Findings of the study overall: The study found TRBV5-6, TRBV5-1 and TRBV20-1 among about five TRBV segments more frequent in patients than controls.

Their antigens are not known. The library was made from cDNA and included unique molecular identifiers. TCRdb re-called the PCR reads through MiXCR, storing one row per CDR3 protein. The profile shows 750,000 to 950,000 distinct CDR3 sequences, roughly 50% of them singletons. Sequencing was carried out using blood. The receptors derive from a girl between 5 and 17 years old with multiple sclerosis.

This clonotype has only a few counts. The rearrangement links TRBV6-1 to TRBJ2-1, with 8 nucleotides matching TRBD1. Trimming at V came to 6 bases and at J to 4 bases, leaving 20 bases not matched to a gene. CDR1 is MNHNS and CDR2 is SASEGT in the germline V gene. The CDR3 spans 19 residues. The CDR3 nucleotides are TGTGCCAGCAGCCTCCATGGCAGGGGGCGCCTTCCCGGTTACAATGAGCAGTTCTTC. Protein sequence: CASSLHGRGRLPGYNEQFF.

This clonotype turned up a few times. The CDR3 here is CASSESGLAGFNEQFF. For the CDR3, the DNA is TGTGCCAGCAGCGAGTCTGGACTAGCGGGGTTCAATGAGCAGTTCTTC. The rearrangement links TRBV7-2 to TRBJ2-1; 12 bases are shared with TRBD2. Germline V gene data show CDR1 as SGHTA and CDR2 as FQGNSA. V trimming: 5 bases; J trimming: 6 bases; junction bases outside the gene matches: 8. This CDR3 has 16 amino acids.

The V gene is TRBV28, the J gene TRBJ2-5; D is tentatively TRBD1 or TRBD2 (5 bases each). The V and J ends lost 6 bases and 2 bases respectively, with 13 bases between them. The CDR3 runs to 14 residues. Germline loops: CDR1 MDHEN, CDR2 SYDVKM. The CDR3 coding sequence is TGTGCCAGCAGCGGGGACGGGCGGCAAGAGACCCAGTACTTC. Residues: CASSGDGRQETQYF.

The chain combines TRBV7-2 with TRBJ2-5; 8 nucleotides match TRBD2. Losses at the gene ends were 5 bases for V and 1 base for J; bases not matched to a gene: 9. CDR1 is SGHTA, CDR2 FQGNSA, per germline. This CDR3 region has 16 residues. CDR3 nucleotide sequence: TGTGCCAGCAGCCCGAGTCGGCTAGCGGGCCAAGAGACCCAGTACTTC. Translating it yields CASSPSRLAGQETQYF. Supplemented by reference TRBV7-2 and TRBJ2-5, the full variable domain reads GAGVSQSPSNKVTEKGKDVELRCDPISGHTALYWYRQSLGQGLEFLIYFQGNSAPDKSGLPSDRFSAERTGGSVSTLTIQRTQQEDSAVYLCASSPSRLAGQETQYFGPGTRLLVL.

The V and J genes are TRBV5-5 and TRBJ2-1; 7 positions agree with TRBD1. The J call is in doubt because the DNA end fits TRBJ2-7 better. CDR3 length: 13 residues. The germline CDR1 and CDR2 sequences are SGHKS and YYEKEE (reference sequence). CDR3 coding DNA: TGTGCCAGCAGCTTGGCCGGGACAGCCGAGCAGTACTTC. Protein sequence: CASSLAGTAEQYF.

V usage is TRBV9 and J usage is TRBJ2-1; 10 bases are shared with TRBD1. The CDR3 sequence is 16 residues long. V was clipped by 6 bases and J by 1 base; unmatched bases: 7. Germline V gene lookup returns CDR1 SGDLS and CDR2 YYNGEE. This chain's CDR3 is CASNRMGQGSYNEQFF. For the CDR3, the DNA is TGTGCCAGCAACCGGATGGGACAGGGGTCCTACAATGAGCAGTTCTTC.

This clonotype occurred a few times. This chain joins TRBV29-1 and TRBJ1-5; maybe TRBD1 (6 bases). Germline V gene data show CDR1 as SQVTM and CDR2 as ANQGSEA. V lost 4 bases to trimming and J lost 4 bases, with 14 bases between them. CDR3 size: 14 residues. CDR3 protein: CSVATGNGNQPQHF. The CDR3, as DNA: TGCAGCGTTGCCACAGGGAACGGTAATCAGCCCCAGCATTTT.

This CDR3 reads CASRDFSGSANEQFF. In DNA, the CDR3 is TGTGCCAGCAGGGATTTTAGCGGGAGCGCTAATGAGCAGTTCTTC. The chain employs TRBV28 and TRBJ2-1; 9 nucleotides agree with TRBD2. CDR1 is MDHEN, CDR2 SYDVKM, per germline. This CDR3 is 15 amino acids long. V gave up 6 bases and J gave up 7 bases; unmatched junction bases: 10.

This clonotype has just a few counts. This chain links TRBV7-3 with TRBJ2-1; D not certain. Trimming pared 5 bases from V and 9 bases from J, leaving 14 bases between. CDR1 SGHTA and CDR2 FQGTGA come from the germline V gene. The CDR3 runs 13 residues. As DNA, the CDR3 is TGTGCCAGCAGCGCCGTCCTTTACGGTGAGCAGTTCTTC. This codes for CASSAVLYGEQFF.

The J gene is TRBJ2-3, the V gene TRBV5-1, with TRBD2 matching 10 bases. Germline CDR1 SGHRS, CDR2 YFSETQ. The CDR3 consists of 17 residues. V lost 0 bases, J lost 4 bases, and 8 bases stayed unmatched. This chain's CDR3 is CASSLAAVAGGSDTQYF. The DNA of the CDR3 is TGCGCCAGCAGCTTGGCCGCGGTAGCGGGGGGATCAGATACGCAGTATTTT.

The CDR3 sequence is CASSFMTSGGTYEQYF. The CDR3 region has the DNA TGTGCCAGCAGTTTTATGACTAGCGGGGGTACCTACGAGCAGTACTTC. V is TRBV6-5 and J is TRBJ2-7; 12 nucleotides align to TRBD2. Trimming at V came to 4 bases and at J to 2 bases, leaving 6 bases not matched to a gene. The CDR3 contains 16 residues. The germline CDR1 and CDR2 sequences are MNHEY and SVGAGI.

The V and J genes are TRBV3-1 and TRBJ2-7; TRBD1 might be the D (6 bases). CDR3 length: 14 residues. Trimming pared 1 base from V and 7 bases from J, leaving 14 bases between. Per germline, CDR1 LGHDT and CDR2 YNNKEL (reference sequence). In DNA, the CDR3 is TGTGCCAGCAGCCAAGTCCCAGGGGTGAATGAGCAGTACTTC. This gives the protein CASSQVPGVNEQYF.

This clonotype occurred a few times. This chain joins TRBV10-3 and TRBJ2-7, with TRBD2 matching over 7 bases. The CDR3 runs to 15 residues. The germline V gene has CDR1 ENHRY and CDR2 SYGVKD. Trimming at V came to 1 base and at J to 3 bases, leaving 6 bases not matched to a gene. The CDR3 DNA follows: TGTGCCATCAGTGAGTGGCGGGAGAGCCACTACGAGCAGTACTTC. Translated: CAISEWRESHYEQYF.

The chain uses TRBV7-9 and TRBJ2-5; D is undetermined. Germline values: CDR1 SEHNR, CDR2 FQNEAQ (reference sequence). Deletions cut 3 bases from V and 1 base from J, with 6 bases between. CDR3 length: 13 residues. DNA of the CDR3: TGTGCCAGCAGCTTCACTACCCAAGAGACCCAGTACTTC. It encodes CASSFTTQETQYF.

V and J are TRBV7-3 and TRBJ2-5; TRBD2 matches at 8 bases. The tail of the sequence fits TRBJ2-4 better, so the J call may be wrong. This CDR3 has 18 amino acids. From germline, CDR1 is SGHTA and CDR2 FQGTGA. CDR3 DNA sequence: TGTGCCAGCAGCCACCCCTTACGGGAGGGCGCAACCAAAAACATTCAGTACTTC. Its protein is CASSHPLREGATKNIQYF.

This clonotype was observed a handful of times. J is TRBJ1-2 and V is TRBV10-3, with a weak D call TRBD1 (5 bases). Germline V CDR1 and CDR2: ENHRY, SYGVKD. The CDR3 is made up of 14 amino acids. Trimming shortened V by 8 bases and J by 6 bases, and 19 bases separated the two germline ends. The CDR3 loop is CAIAVNGPGDGYTF. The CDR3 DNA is TGTGCCATCGCTGTGAATGGGCCGGGGGATGGCTACACCTTC.

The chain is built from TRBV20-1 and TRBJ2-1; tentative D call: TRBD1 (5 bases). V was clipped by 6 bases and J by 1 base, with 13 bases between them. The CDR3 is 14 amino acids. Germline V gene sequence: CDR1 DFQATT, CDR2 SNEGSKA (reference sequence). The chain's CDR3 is CSATTARSYNEQFF. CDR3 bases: TGCAGTGCCACGACAGCAAGATCCTACAATGAGCAGTTCTTC.

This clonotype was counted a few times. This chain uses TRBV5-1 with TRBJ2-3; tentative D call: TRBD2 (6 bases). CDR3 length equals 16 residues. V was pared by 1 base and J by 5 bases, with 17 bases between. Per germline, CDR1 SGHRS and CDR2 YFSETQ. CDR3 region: CASSLLLAPRGDTQYF. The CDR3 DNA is TGCGCCAGCAGCTTGCTACTAGCACCGAGGGGAGATACGCAGTATTTT.

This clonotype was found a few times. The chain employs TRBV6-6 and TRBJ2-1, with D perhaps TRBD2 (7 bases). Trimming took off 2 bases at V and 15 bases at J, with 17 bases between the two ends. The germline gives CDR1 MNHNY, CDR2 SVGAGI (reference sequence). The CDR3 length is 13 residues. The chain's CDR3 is CASSYRWEGVGFF. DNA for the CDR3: TGTGCCAGCAGTTACCGATGGGAGGGGGTGGGGTTCTTC.

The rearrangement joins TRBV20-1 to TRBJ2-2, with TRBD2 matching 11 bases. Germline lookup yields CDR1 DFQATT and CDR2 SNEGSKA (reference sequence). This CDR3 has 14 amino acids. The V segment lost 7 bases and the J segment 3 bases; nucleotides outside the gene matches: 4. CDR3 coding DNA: TGCAGTGGTAAGGGACTAGCGGACACCGGGGAGCTGTTTTTT. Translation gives CSGKGLADTGELFF.

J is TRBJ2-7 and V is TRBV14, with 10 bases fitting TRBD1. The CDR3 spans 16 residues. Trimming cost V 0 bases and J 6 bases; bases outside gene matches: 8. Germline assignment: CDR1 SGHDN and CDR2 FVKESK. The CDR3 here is CASSQERMDRGFEQYF. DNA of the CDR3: TGTGCCAGCAGCCAAGAAAGAATGGACAGGGGGTTCGAGCAGTACTTC. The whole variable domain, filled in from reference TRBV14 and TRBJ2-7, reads EAGVTQFPSHSVIEKGQTVTLRCDPISGHDNLYWYRRVMGKEIKFLLHFVKESKQDESGMPNNRFLAERTGGTYSTLKVQPAELEDSGVYFCASSQERMDRGFEQYFGPGTRLTVT.

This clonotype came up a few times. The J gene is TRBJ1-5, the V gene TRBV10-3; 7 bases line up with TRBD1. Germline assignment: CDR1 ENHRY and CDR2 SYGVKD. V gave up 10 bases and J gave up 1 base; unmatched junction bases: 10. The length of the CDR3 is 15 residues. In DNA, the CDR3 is TGTGCCACAACCACAGGGGAGGGGAGCAATCAGCCCCAGCATTTT. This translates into CATTTGEGSNQPQHF.

CDR3 nucleotides: TGTGCCAGCAGCCTAAGAGACGGAGGGATTAGCAATCAGCCCCAGCATTTT. It yields the protein CASSLRDGGISNQPQHF. This chain connects TRBV7-2 to TRBJ1-5; D not certain. CDR1 and CDR2 (germline): SGHTA, FQGNSA. The CDR3 has 17 residues. V was trimmed by 5 bases and J by 0 bases, leaving 17 bases between them.

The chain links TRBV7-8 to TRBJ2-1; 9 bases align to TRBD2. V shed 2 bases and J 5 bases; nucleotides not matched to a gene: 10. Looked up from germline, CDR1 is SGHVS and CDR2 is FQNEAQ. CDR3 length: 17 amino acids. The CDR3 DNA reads TGTGCCAGCAGCTTAAATGGATTATTAGCGGGGGACAATGAGCAGTTCTTC. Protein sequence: CASSLNGLLAGDNEQFF. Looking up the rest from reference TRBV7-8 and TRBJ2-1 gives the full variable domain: GAGVSQSPRYKVAKRGQDVALRCDPISGHVSLFWYQQALGQGPEFLTYFQNEAQLDKSGLPSDRFFAERPEGSVSTLKIQRTQQEDSAVYLCASSLNGLLAGDNEQFFGPGTRLTVL.